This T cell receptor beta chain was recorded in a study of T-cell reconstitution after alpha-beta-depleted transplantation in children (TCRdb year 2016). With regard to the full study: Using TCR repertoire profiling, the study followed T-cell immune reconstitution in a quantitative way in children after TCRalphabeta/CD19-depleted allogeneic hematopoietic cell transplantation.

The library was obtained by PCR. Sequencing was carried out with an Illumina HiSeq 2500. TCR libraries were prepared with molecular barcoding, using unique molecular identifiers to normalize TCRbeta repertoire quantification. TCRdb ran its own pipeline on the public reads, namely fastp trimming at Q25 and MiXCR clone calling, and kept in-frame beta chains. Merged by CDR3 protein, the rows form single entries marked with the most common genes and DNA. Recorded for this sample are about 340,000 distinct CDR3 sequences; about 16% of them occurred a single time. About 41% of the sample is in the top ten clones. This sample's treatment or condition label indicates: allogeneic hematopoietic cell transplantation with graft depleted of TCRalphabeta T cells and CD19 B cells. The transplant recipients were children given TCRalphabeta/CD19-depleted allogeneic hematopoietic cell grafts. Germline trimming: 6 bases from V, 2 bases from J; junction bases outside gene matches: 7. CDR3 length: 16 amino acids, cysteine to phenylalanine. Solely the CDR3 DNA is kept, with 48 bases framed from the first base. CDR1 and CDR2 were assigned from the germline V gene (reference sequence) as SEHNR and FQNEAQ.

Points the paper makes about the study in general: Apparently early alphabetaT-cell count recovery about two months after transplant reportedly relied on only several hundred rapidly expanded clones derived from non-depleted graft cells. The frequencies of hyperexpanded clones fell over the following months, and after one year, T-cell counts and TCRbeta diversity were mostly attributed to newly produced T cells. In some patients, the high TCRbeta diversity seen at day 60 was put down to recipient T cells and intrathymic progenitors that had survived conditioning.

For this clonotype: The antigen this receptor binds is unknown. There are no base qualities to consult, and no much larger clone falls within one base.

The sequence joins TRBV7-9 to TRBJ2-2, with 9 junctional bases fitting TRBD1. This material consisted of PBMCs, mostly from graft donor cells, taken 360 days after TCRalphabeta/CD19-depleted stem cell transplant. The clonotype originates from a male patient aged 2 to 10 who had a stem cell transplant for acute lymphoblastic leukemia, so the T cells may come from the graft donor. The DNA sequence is TGTGCCAGCAGTTGGCCGGGACAGGGTAACACCGGGGAGCTGTTTTTT. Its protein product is CASSWPGQGNTGELFF.